This T cell receptor (beta chain) was captured by sequencing in a study of regulatory T cells in long-lasting Graves disease. As to time point: newly diagnosed GD, antithyroid drugs for less than 3 months. Making the TCR library involved RNA that had been extracted from PBMCs. Combining iRepertoire HTBI primers with Arm-PCR of CDR3 regions, the authors built TCR beta libraries. TCRdb reprocessed the multiplex PCR reads with MiXCR, giving one entry per CDR3 protein. The data hold 540,000 or so distinct CDR3 sequences, with approximately 13% observed a single time. In germline, CDR1 is MNHEY, CDR2 SMNVEV (reference sequence). Trimming removed 2 bases from V and 7 bases from J, with 18 bases in between. This CDR3 comprises 15 residues. Another study also made use of these data, one on T cells in Graves' hyperthyroidism and ophthalmopathy. That paper notes: In simple terms, a model built on 13 V-J features told ophthalmopathy apart from stable hyperthyroidism.

The rearrangement links TRBV27 to TRBJ2-7; D is perhaps TRBD1 or TRBD2 (5 bases each). The specimen was peripheral blood mononuclear cells (PBMCs), collected at new diagnosis, from a patient treated with antithyroid drugs. The clonotype comes from a man aged 25 to 40 with Graves disease. The CDR3 sequence: CASSLTIQGSGEQYF. The CDR3 nucleotides read TGTGCCAGCAGTTTAACTATCCAGGGTTCGGGGGAGCAGTACTTC.